A single sample gave rise to the 13 T cell receptor beta chains below, sequenced in a study of blood T cells in healthy people across ages. The authors ran a second PCR of 7 to 11 cycles using a sample-barcoded 5' primer and a J-beta primer mix. TCRdb fed the 5' RACE reads into MiXCR, producing one record per CDR3 protein. This sample yields some 890,000 distinct CDR3 sequences, of which 25% to 30% are seen a single time; about 9.4% belongs to the top ten. A further study also used this sample, focusing on T cells of mothers and their children.

The sample taken for sequencing was blood. These receptors were collected from a woman in her 40s in good health.

This rearrangement joins TRBV4-1 to TRBJ2-1, with TRBD1 as a possible D gene (5 bases). The germline V gene has CDR1 MGHRA and CDR2 YSYEKL. V gave up 4 bases and J gave up 6 bases, with 19 bases separating them. This CDR3 has 16 residues. The CDR3 coding sequence is TGCGCCAGCAGCCCCCCCAGGGATAATCCGTTCAATGAGCAGTTCTTC. Amino acid sequence: CASSPPRDNPFNEQFF.

This clonotype was detected once. V and J are TRBV5-5 and TRBJ1-1; D remains unclear. V was cut by 1 base and J by 1 base, with 8 bases left in between. The length of the CDR3 is 14 residues. Germline lookup yields CDR1 SGHKS and CDR2 YYEKEE (reference sequence). The CDR3 sequence is CASSLWLTNTEAFF. As DNA, the CDR3 is TGTGCCAGCAGCTTGTGGCTGACGAACACTGAAGCTTTCTTT.

This clonotype has a handful of counts. This chain links TRBV27 with TRBJ1-1; a possible D gene is TRBD1 (5 bases). The V end was cut by 3 bases, the J end by 1 base, with 9 bases between. The CDR3 is 14 residues long. Germline V gives CDR1 MNHEY, CDR2 SMNVEV (reference sequence). CDR3 residues: CASSFAGPNTEAFF. CDR3 nucleotides: TGTGCCAGCAGTTTTGCAGGGCCGAACACTGAAGCTTTCTTT.

On this clonotype itself: A read error may account for a junction end that differs from germline. The J gene is TRBJ2-1, the V gene TRBV27; D might be TRBD1 (5 bases). Germline-derived CDR1 and CDR2 are MNHEY and SMNVEV (reference sequence). CDR3 size: 13 residues. This CDR3 is CACSFKGVHEQFF. As DNA, the CDR3 is TGTGCCTGCAGTTTCAAAGGGGTCCACGAGCAGTTCTTC.

This clonotype was picked up a small number of times. The V gene is TRBV24-1, the J gene TRBJ2-5; weak D call: TRBD1 (6 bases). CDR3 length: 15 amino acids. V was pared by 4 bases and J by 4 bases, with 15 bases between. Germline V gives CDR1 KGHDR, CDR2 SFDVKD. The CDR3 protein is CATSDPNRGGETQYF. The CDR3 DNA is TGTGCCACCAGTGACCCTAACCGAGGGGGAGAGACCCAGTACTTC.

CDR3 DNA sequence: TGTGCCAGCAGTTCAGGCGCGAGGAAAAATTCACCCCTCCACTTT. Its protein product is CASSSGARKNSPLHF. The rearrangement links TRBV27 to TRBJ1-6; D ambiguous. CDR3 length equals 15 residues. V was shortened by 4 bases and J by 7 bases, with 14 bases between the two germline ends. Germline V gives CDR1 MNHEY, CDR2 SMNVEV (reference sequence).

This clonotype came up a few times. The V and J genes are TRBV11-2 and TRBJ2-1; TRBD2 matches at 13 bases. In germline, CDR1 is SGHAT, CDR2 FQNNGV. The CDR3 contains 21 residues. After removal of 3 bases from V and 0 bases from J, the junction contained 14 bases not matched to a gene. This CDR3 is CASSFDPRLAGGPYSYNEQFF. CDR3 in DNA: TGTGCCAGCAGCTTCGACCCTCGACTAGCGGGGGGTCCCTACTCCTACAATGAGCAGTTCTTC.

The chain employs TRBV4-1 and TRBJ2-7; 7 nucleotides match TRBD1. Trimming removed 1 base from V and 6 bases from J; junction bases left unmatched: 3. The CDR3 contains 13 residues. Germline CDR1 is MGHRA and CDR2 is YSYEKL. In nucleotides, the CDR3 is TGCGCCAGCAGCCAAGTCCGACAGGGCGAGCAGTACTTC. The encoded protein is CASSQVRQGEQYF.

The chain combines TRBV20-1 with TRBJ2-7, with no clear D. Trimming shortened V by 5 bases and J by 5 bases, and 22 bases separated the two germline ends. Germline V gene lookup returns CDR1 DFQATT and CDR2 SNEGSKA (reference sequence). The CDR3 is 15 amino acids. The CDR3 loop is CSAPNPSSSYNEQYF. The CDR3 nucleotides read TGCAGTGCTCCAAATCCGTCGAGCTCCTACAACGAGCAGTACTTC.

A note on this clonotype: Since a much larger clone is just one base distant, this may be a read error. Since the CDR3 does not end with the conserved phenylalanine or tryptophan, this likely comes from a read error. The chain is built from TRBV7-2 and TRBJ2-5; 8 bases are shared with TRBD1. Judging by the DNA end, TRBJ2-7 fits better; the J call may be wrong. CDR3 length: 14 residues. Germline assignment: CDR1 SGHTA and CDR2 FQGNSA. In nucleotides, the CDR3 is TGTGCCAGCAGCTACAGGGGGGATTACTACGAGCAGTACTCC. It specifies CASSYRGDYYEQYS.

The V call is TRBV7-2, the J call TRBJ2-3; D remains unclear. Between the trimmed V and J ends, which lost 3 bases and 4 bases, there was a span of 20 bases. The germline CDR1 and CDR2 sequences are SGHTA and FQGNSA. This CDR3 is 17 amino acids long. The chain's CDR3 is CASSFLGRRRSADTQYF. In DNA, the CDR3 is TGTGCCAGCAGCTTTTTGGGTAGGCGTAGGTCCGCAGATACGCAGTATTTT.

This clonotype appeared many times. V is TRBV4-2 and J is TRBJ2-6; tentatively, D is TRBD1 (6 bases). The germline CDR1 and CDR2 sequences are LGHNA and YNFKEQ. The CDR3 consists of 18 residues. The ends were cut back, 0 bases at V and 1 base at J, with 13 bases in the middle. The CDR3 sequence is CASSQDRGLRSGANVLTF. CDR3 bases: TGTGCCAGCAGCCAAGACAGGGGTTTACGGTCTGGGGCCAACGTCCTGACTTTC.

V gene TRBV5-1 combines with J gene TRBJ1-1; possibly TRBD1 for D (5 bases). CDR3 length: 16 residues. Deletions cut 0 bases from V and 0 bases from J, with 12 bases between. The germline V gene has CDR1 SGHRS and CDR2 YFSETQ. CDR3 in DNA: TGCGCCAGCAGCTTGGGACGGACGGGACTGAACACTGAAGCTTTCTTT. As protein: CASSLGRTGLNTEAFF.